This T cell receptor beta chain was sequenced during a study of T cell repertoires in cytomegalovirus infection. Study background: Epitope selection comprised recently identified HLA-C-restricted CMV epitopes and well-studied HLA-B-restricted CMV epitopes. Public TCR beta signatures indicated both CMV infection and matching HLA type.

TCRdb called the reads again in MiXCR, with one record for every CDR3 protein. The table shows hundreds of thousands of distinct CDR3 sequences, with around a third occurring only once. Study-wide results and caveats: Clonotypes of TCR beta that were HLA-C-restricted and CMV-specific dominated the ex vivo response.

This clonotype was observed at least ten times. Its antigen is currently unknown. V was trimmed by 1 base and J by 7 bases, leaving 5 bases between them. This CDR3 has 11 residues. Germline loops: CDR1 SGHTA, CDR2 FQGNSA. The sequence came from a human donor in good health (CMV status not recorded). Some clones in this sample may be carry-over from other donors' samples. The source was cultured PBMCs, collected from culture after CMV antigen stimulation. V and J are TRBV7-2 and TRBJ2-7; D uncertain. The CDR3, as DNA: TGTGCCAGCAGCTTAGTTTCAGAGCAGTACTTC. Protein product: CASSLVSEQYF.